The entry below describes one T cell receptor (beta chain). This clonotype was seen at least ten times. The clone's antigen remains unknown. Base quality data are lacking; no much larger clone is found one base away. PBMCs were isolated by Ficoll-Paque density gradient centrifugation. This entry is derived from a study of T-cell memory formation after mild COVID-19 (dated by TCRdb to about 2021). Background for the entire study: TCR sequence clusters from the two donors were largely donor specific. T-cell clones expanding and contracting after mild COVID-19 in two donors were tracked by longitudinal TCRalpha and TCRbeta repertoire sequencing. Two young, previously healthy adult volunteers, one female and one male, were included in the cohort. The full study reports these points: Clones that contracted from day 15 to 85 showed balanced CD4/CD8 phenotypes, whereas a second wave of clones that expanded from day 15 to 37 leaned towards CD4+. The study included only a couple of mild cases, and larger cohorts that include severe cases with pre-infection samples were judged to be necessary. SARS-CoV-2 specificity was not confirmed for the second-wave clones peaking on day 37. Some responding clones were detected in pre-infection memory, which suggested that pre-existing cross-reactive memory T cells had joined the SARS-CoV-2 response. Contracting CD4+ clones were found mainly in CM and EM memory subsets, while CD8+ clones were enriched in EMRA.

Sequencing relied on an Illumina NovaSeq 6000. TCRalpha and TCRbeta cDNA libraries were constructed by 5'RACE with constant-segment primers, with sample barcodes and unique molecular identifiers being introduced. RNA was extracted from every sample with Trizol reagent. Library amplification was performed in two PCR steps, and a second sample barcode and Illumina TruSeq adapters were introduced in the second step. Sequencing of the libraries was done on an Illumina NovaSeq, producing 2 x 150 bp paired-end reads. Regarding the original processing steps: With migec v1.2.7, reads were demultiplexed and then collapsed into UMI-guided consensus sequences. Using mixcr v2.1.11, the UMI consensuses were aligned to TRA and TRB V and J templates and assembled into clonotypes. Clonotypes were classified as expanded or contracted when called significant by both edgeR and NoisET, with noise models trained on biological replicates. For edgeR calls, the thresholds were a false discovery rate-adjusted p below 0.01 and a log2 fold-change of 1. As an exploratory analysis of dynamics, max-normalized trajectories of the 1000 most abundant clonotypes were examined with PCA combined with hierarchical clustering. The CD4 or CD8 phenotype of responding clones was assigned using the separately sequenced CD4+ and CD8+ repertoires. TCRdb took the public reads, trimmed them with fastp at Q25, ran MiXCR for clone calling and kept in-frame beta chains. Here each entry gathers all rows of one CDR3 protein and keeps the most common genes and DNA. V and J calls and clone size were set by TCRdb, not the authors. This sample lists hundreds of thousands of distinct CDR3 sequences; more than 15% were detected once. The leading ten clones occupy around a fifth of the sample.

For CDR1 and CDR2, the germline V gene lists WSHSY and SAAADI. The CDR3 holds 13 amino acids from the cysteine to the phenylalanine. CDR3 DNA only is kept here, 39 bases in frame from base 1. Trimming costs V 2 bases and J 2 bases, and their ends lie 4 bases apart. Rearrangement joined TRBV10-2 to TRBJ2-4; the D gene assignment is ambiguous. Sequenced: PBMCs or a T cell subset sorted from them (not recorded which). The sequence was obtained from a man between 18 and 35 years old who had mild COVID-19 (a few samples of this study predate the infection). The sample titles of this study are shuffled in the database, so cell type and time point are left out; the donor was told from shared clones. The CDR3: CASSEASKNIQYF. In nucleotides, the sequence is TGCGCCAGCAGTGAGGCCTCCAAAAACATTCAGTACTTC.